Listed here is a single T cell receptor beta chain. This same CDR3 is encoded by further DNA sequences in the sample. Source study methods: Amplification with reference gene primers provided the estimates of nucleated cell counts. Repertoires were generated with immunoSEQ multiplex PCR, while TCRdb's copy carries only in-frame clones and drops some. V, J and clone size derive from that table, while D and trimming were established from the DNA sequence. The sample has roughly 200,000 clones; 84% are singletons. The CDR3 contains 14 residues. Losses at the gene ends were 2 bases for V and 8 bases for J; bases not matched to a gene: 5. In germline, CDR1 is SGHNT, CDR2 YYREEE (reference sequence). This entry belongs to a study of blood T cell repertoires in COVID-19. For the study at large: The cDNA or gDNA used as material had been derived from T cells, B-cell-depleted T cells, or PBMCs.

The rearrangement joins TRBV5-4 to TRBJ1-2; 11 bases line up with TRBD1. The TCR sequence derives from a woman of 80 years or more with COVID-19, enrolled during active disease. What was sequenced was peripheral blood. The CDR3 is CASSLGQGARGYTF. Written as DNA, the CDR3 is TGTGCCAGCAGCTTAGGACAGGGGGCGCGGGGCTACACCTTC.